This T cell receptor beta chain was retrieved from a study of blood T cell repertoires in COVID-19. About the study: There were acute and convalescent COVID-19 samples, and they came from the United States, Italy and Spain. In each case, the material was cDNA or gDNA derived from T cells, B-cell-depleted T cells, or PBMCs.

Per the original data handling: By means of reference gene primer amplification, nucleated cell counts were estimated. Libraries were prepared by immunoSEQ multiplex PCR; TCRdb keeps only in-frame clonotypes and omits some of them. For V, J and clone size, that table is used; D and trimming come from the DNA. The data contain about 150,000 clones, roughly 84% of them singletons. The sample holds one count of this clone. What was sequenced was peripheral blood. This clonotype originated in a woman of 80 years or more with active or convalescent COVID-19.

Here the CDR3 reads CASSRGQGGQPQHF. In DNA, the CDR3 is TGCGCCAGCAGCCGGGGACAGGGGGGCCAGCCCCAGCATTTT. V is TRBV4-1 and J is TRBJ1-5; TRBD1 aligns across 11 bases. Germline loops: CDR1 MGHRA, CDR2 YSYEKL. The V and J ends lost 4 bases and 7 bases, in that order; junction bases with no gene match: 3. The CDR3 has 14 amino acids.